This passage covers 29 T cell receptor beta chains from one sample sequenced in a study of cytotoxic CD8 clonotypes in ibrutinib-treated CLL. Clones were sequenced by immunoSEQ multiplex PCR, and TCRdb holds only the in-frame ones, with some missing. The top ten hold under 8.5% of the sample, which has around 300,000 clones, roughly 79% seen once. Here the sequenced sample was PBMCs, taken before ibrutinib treatment. The receptors were gathered from a human donor with chronic lymphocytic leukemia.

The chain carries TRBV5-1 and TRBJ1-2, with 9 nucleotides matching TRBD1. CDR1 is SGHRS, CDR2 YFSETQ, per germline. V was clipped by 4 bases and J by 2 bases; unmatched bases: 3. CDR3 size: 14 residues. The CDR3 sequence: CASSGTGLNYGYTF. CDR3 nucleotides: TGCGCCAGCAGCGGGACAGGGTTGAACTATGGCTACACCTTC.

The V call is TRBV28, the J call TRBJ2-2; TRBD2 matches at 8 bases. The CDR3 sequence is 14 residues long. Germline V gene data show CDR1 as MDHEN and CDR2 as SYDVKM. Trimming at V came to 6 bases and at J to 7 bases, leaving 7 bases not matched to a gene. The DNA for the CDR3 is TGTGCCAGCAGGAGCGGGAGATGGGACGGGGAGCTGTTTTTT. Translating it yields CASRSGRWDGELFF.

The genes are TRBV4-1 and TRBJ1-1; 7 positions match TRBD1. From germline, CDR1 is MGHRA and CDR2 YSYEKL. Trimming cost V 0 bases and J 1 base; bases outside gene matches: 5. The CDR3 runs 16 residues. CDR3 region: CASSQDPNRGNTEAFF. CDR3 in DNA: TGCGCCAGCAGCCAAGATCCTAACAGGGGGAACACTGAAGCTTTCTTT.

This chain joins TRBV9 and TRBJ2-7; 9 bases line up with TRBD2. The CDR3 is 15 amino acids. J was trimmed by 2 bases and V by 0 bases; bases with no gene match: 3. Germline CDR1 reads SGDLS; CDR2 reads YYNGEE. The CDR3 coding sequence is TGTGCCAGCAGCGTAGGTGCTAGCGGGGCCTACGAGCAGTACTTC. Translated: CASSVGASGAYEQYF.

This clone was found a few times. The CDR3 here is CASSAHIREPRDTIYF. CDR3 nucleotide sequence: TGTGCCAGCAGCGCTCACATCCGGGAACCCAGGGACACCATATATTTT. The J gene is TRBJ1-3, the V gene TRBV9, with a weak D call TRBD1 (5 bases). There are 16 residues in the CDR3. The germline V gene encodes CDR1 SGDLS and CDR2 YYNGEE. The V and J ends lost 3 bases and 8 bases respectively, with 21 bases between them.

This sequence joins TRBV6-5 and TRBJ2-2; D not resolved. The germline CDR1 and CDR2 sequences are MNHEY and SVGAGI. The CDR3 spans 10 residues. Trimming stripped 8 bases from V and 6 bases from J, with 4 bases between. The CDR3 coding sequence is TGTGCCAGCGAATCCGGGGAGCTGTTTTTT. As protein: CASESGELFF.

The chain combines TRBV27 with TRBJ2-1, with D possibly TRBD2 on 6 matching bases. V shed 5 bases and J shed 2 bases, with 13 bases lying between them. CDR1 and CDR2 (germline): MNHEY, SMNVEV (reference sequence). This CDR3 contains 15 residues. The CDR3 is CASSRGLPTYNEQFF. Here the CDR3 DNA reads TGTGCCAGCAGTCGGGGACTTCCAACCTACAATGAGCAGTTCTTC.

Concerning this clone itself: The same CDR3 also results from other DNA sequences found in this sample. The V call is TRBV6-6, the J call TRBJ1-1, with D unresolved. The CDR3 totals 12 residues. Germline V gives CDR1 MNHNY, CDR2 SVGAGI (reference sequence). V was pared by 3 bases and J by 4 bases, with 6 bases between. The CDR3 region is CASSYGGTEAFF. CDR3 bases: TGTGCCAGCAGTTATGGCGGCACTGAAGCTTTCTTT.

V and J are TRBV2 and TRBJ2-7; the match to TRBD2 covers 7 bases. The V and J ends lost 6 bases and 2 bases, in that order; junction bases with no gene match: 7. The CDR3 is 14 residues long. Looked up from germline, CDR1 is SNHLY and CDR2 is FYNNEI. The CDR3 loop is CASSMTSSAYEQYF. The CDR3 DNA sequence: TGTGCCAGCAGCATGACTAGCAGTGCCTACGAGCAGTACTTC.

This clone was counted a few times. CDR3 sequence reads: CASSITGYNEQFF. The CDR3 DNA reads as TGTGCCAGTAGTATTACGGGTTACAATGAGCAGTTCTTC. V usage is TRBV19 and J usage is TRBJ2-1; D uncertain. Germline V gene data show CDR1 as LNHDA and CDR2 as SQIVND (reference sequence). Trimming took 3 bases from V and 4 from J, leaving 7 bases between them. The CDR3 is 13 amino acids.

The rearrangement joins TRBV6-4 to TRBJ2-1; 10 nucleotides line up with TRBD2. The CDR3 has 14 amino acids. V was pared by 10 bases and J by 9 bases, with 12 bases of the junction left unmatched. CDR1 is MRHNA, CDR2 SNTAGT, per germline. In DNA form, the CDR3 reads TGTGCCATGCTAGCGGGAGAGCCTTCAGGTGAGCAGTTCTTC. Translated: CAMLAGEPSGEQFF.

The chain uses TRBV9 and TRBJ2-7; 8 bases fit TRBD1. Germline values: CDR1 SGDLS, CDR2 YYNGEE. J lost 4 bases, V lost 2 bases, and 5 bases had no gene match. The CDR3 is 14 amino acids. Here the CDR3 reads CASSVQQGAYEQYF. As DNA, the CDR3 is TGTGCCAGCAGCGTTCAGCAGGGGGCTTACGAGCAGTACTTC.

The rearrangement joins TRBV29-1 to TRBJ2-1, with TRBD2 matching 8 bases. Germline loops: CDR1 SQVTM, CDR2 ANQGSEA. The junction had 4 bases not matched to a gene; V was cut back by 3 bases and J by 3 bases. The CDR3 sequence is 14 residues long. CDR3 bases: TGCAGCGTTGAGCCTAGCGGGCTCTACAATGAGCAGTTCTTC. It specifies CSVEPSGLYNEQFF.

In this sample, this clone turned up once. The V call is TRBV6-6, the J call TRBJ2-7; D possibly corresponds to TRBD1 (6 bases). V dropped 6 bases and J dropped 0 bases, with 12 bases sitting between them. The CDR3 has 14 amino acids. Germline V lookup: CDR1 MNHNY, CDR2 SVGAGI (reference sequence). The CDR3 loop is CASRGTRSSYEQYF. CDR3 DNA: TGTGCCAGCAGGGGGACAAGGAGCTCCTACGAGCAGTACTTC.

This chain links TRBV4-3 with TRBJ2-7, with D tentatively TRBD1 (6 bases). V lost 2 bases, J lost 1 base, and 15 bases lay in between. The CDR3 sequence is 16 residues long. Germline lookup yields CDR1 LGHNA and CDR2 YSLEER. The CDR3 coding sequence is TGCGCCAGCAGCCAATTGTTTGGACAGCAATCCTACGAGCAGTACTTC. It is translated as CASSQLFGQQSYEQYF.

V and J are TRBV5-5 and TRBJ2-1, with D perhaps matching TRBD1 (6 bases). Germline CDR1 is SGHKS and CDR2 is YYEKEE (reference sequence). The V end lost 4 bases, the J end lost 2 bases, and 13 bases lay between the germline ends. The length of the CDR3 is 15 residues. The CDR3 here is CASSKPGTTYNEQFF. The CDR3 coding sequence is TGTGCCAGCAGCAAACCCGGGACAACCTACAATGAGCAGTTCTTC.

The chain couples TRBV6-1 to TRBJ1-5, with D uncertain. This CDR3 region has 15 residues. Trimming removed 2 bases at V and 0 bases at J, with 8 bases between. Germline V lookup: CDR1 MNHNS, CDR2 SASEGT. The CDR3 nucleotides are TGTGCCAGCAGTGAAAGGTTTGCTAGCAATCAGCCCCAGCATTTT. It codes for CASSERFASNQPQHF.

The chain employs TRBV6-1 and TRBJ1-2, with D tentatively TRBD1 (5 bases). The CDR3 spans 13 residues. Germline values: CDR1 MNHNS, CDR2 SASEGT. Trimming removed 3 bases from V and 2 bases from J, with 7 bases in between. CDR3 sequence: CASSDRDNYGYTF. The DNA for the CDR3 is TGTGCCAGCAGTGACCGGGACAACTATGGCTACACCTTC.

CDR3: CASSLVPGGLNEQFF. In DNA, the CDR3 is TGTGCCAGCAGCTTGGTCCCTGGGGGTCTCAATGAGCAGTTCTTC. The V and J genes are TRBV5-6 and TRBJ2-1; D might be TRBD1 or TRBD2, each matching 5 bases. CDR1 and CDR2 from the germline V gene are SGHDT and YYEEEE. The CDR3 has 15 residues. The V gene lost 0 bases and the J gene lost 6 bases, with 13 bases spanning the gap. Full variable domain (outside the CDR3, taken from reference TRBV5-6 and TRBJ2-1): DAGVTQSPTHLIKTRGQQVTLRCSPKSGHDTVSWYQQALGQGPQFIFQYYEEEERQRGNFPDRFSGHQFPNYSSELNVNALLLGDSALYLCASSLVPGGLNEQFFGPGTRLTVL.

The CDR3: CASSSTHGTSGDSSGANVLTF. CDR3 nucleotide sequence: TGTGCCAGCAGTAGTACCCACGGGACTAGCGGTGATAGCTCTGGGGCCAACGTCCTGACTTTC. The V gene is TRBV27, the J gene TRBJ2-6, with 11 bases aligning to TRBD2. Germline V gene data show CDR1 as MNHEY and CDR2 as SMNVEV (reference sequence). The CDR3 runs to 21 residues. V was clipped by 5 bases and J by 0 bases; unmatched bases: 15.

The genes are TRBV20-1 and TRBJ2-1; unclear D gene. CDR1 is DFQATT, CDR2 SNEGSKA, per germline (reference sequence). Trimming pared 5 bases from V and 10 bases from J, leaving 12 bases between. This CDR3 is 11 amino acids long. This CDR3 is CSAGRLLEQFF. The CDR3 DNA follows: TGCAGTGCTGGAAGGTTGTTGGAGCAGTTCTTC.

The rearrangement joins TRBV6-5 to TRBJ2-3, with 9 nucleotides matching TRBD1. This CDR3 is 14 amino acids long. Losses at the gene ends were 6 bases for V and 2 bases for J; bases not matched to a gene: 3. CDR1 and CDR2 from the germline V gene are MNHEY and SVGAGI. CDR3 in DNA: TGTGCCAGCAGGGACAGGGGCTACACAGATACGCAGTATTTT. Translating gives CASRDRGYTDTQYF.

The J gene is TRBJ2-7, the V gene TRBV13; TRBD2 matches 8 bases. The trim removed 4 bases at V and 0 bases at J, leaving 5 bases unmatched. The CDR3 is made up of 15 amino acids. Germline values: CDR1 PRHDT, CDR2 FYEKMQ (reference sequence). The CDR3 reads CASSWTSHNSYEQYF. The CDR3 coding sequence is TGTGCCAGCAGCTGGACTAGCCATAACTCCTACGAGCAGTACTTC.

J is TRBJ2-1 and V is TRBV5-1; D unresolved. Germline loops: CDR1 SGHRS, CDR2 YFSETQ. The CDR3 contains 14 residues. V was shortened by 0 bases and J by 6 bases, with 10 bases between the two germline ends. The CDR3 loop is CASSLAQRINEQFF. The CDR3 DNA follows: TGCGCCAGCAGCTTGGCCCAAAGGATCAATGAGCAGTTCTTC.

The CDR3 sequence: CAWSGIAGQITNEKLFF. The CDR3, as DNA: TGTGCCTGGAGTGGTATTGCGGGACAAATAACTAATGAAAAACTGTTTTTT. The chain carries TRBV30 and TRBJ1-4, with D perhaps TRBD1 (6 bases). CDR1 is GTSNPN, CDR2 SVGIG, per germline (reference sequence). The CDR3 consists of 17 residues. The V gene lost 1 base and the J gene lost 1 base, with 16 bases spanning the gap.

J is TRBJ2-1 and V is TRBV4-3; 11 bases line up with TRBD2. Per the germline V gene, CDR1 is LGHNA and CDR2 is YSLEER. Unmatched junction bases numbered 13, after V lost 2 bases and J lost 4 bases. The CDR3 spans 19 residues. The CDR3 region is CASSQRLRRGLAGYNEQFF. In DNA form, the CDR3 reads TGCGCCAGCAGCCAACGCCTCCGGAGAGGACTAGCGGGTTACAATGAGCAGTTCTTC.

The genes are TRBV19 and TRBJ1-5, with 8 bases aligning to TRBD1. J was trimmed by 5 bases and V by 4 bases; bases with no gene match: 4. Germline V gene lookup returns CDR1 LNHDA and CDR2 SQIVND (reference sequence). This CDR3 region has 14 residues. The CDR3, as DNA: TGTGCCAGTAGTAAGGGACAGGCCGATCAGCCCCAGCATTTT. It yields the protein CASSKGQADQPQHF.

The rearrangement uses TRBV7-3 and TRBJ2-6, with D unresolved. Per germline, CDR1 SGHTA and CDR2 FQGTGA. V was clipped by 5 bases and J by 3 bases, with 8 bases between them. CDR3 size: 14 residues. The CDR3 sequence: CASSRDFGANVLTF. The CDR3 region has the DNA TGTGCCAGCAGCCGTGACTTTGGGGCCAACGTCCTGACTTTC.

This clone was seen only a few times. The V gene is TRBV11-2, the J gene TRBJ2-1, with 11 bases matching TRBD2. The CDR3 spans 17 residues. After removal of 2 bases from V and 1 base from J, the junction contained 4 bases not matched to a gene. CDR1 and CDR2 from the germline V gene are SGHAT and FQNNGV. CDR3 sequence: CASSLTLAGGSYNEQFF. In DNA, the CDR3 is TGTGCCAGCAGCTTAACCTTAGCGGGAGGGTCCTACAATGAGCAGTTCTTC.